Sequencing of this T cell receptor beta chain was carried out in a study of T cell responses to AZD1222 COVID-19 vaccine. The table came from immunoSEQ multiplex PCR; TCRdb's copy has only in-frame clones and leaves some out. The data show roughly 120,000 clones, about 90% seen once. This clone was seen more than once but under ten times. The TCR originated in an adult in good health. The material was peripheral blood, obtained on day 0 of AZD1222 vaccination.

CDR3 sequence: CASSVDRGTYEQYF. CDR3 DNA sequence: TGTGCCAGCAGTGTAGACAGGGGGACCTACGAGCAGTACTTC. The chain joins TRBV2 to TRBJ2-7, with TRBD1 identical over 9 bases. CDR1 and CDR2 from the germline V gene are SNHLY and FYNNEI. The ends lost 4 bases at V and 2 bases at J; junction bases unmatched: 3. The CDR3 loop spans 14 amino acids.